This TCR beta chain was profiled in a study of blood T cell repertoires in COVID-19. Measured with immunoSEQ multiplex PCR; TCRdb has only the in-frame clones, and not every one. Here the sample spans 100,000 to 150,000 clones, 84% being singletons. This CDR3 region has 11 residues. V was trimmed by 1 base and J by 6 bases, leaving 6 bases between them. Germline V lookup: CDR1 DFQATT, CDR2 SNEGSKA (reference sequence). The chain combines TRBV20-1 with TRBJ1-2, with D tentatively TRBD1 (5 bases). This receptor was identified in a man aged 60 to 69 with acute or convalescent COVID-19. The sequenced sample was peripheral blood. CDR3 loop: CSARAGNGYTF. The CDR3 DNA sequence: TGCAGTGCTAGAGCAGGGAATGGCTACACCTTC.